The 20 T cell receptor beta chains presented below share a single source sample, sequenced in a study of beta chain features in type 1 diabetes. The entirety of the isolated RNA underwent reverse transcription, so expressed TCRB transcripts were sequenced. Libraries were prepared by immunoSEQ multiplex PCR; TCRdb keeps only in-frame clonotypes and omits some of them. The sample shows under 300,000 clones, 25% to 30% of them seen only once. The sample comprised central memory CD4+ T cells from blood. These receptors originate from a man between 25 and 39 years old in good health.

CDR3 coding DNA: TGTGCCAGTAGTGACAGGGCGGCCTACAATGAGCAGTTCTTC. Amino acid sequence: CASSDRAAYNEQFF. This chain joins TRBV19 and TRBJ2-1, with TRBD1 matching 7 bases. CDR1 and CDR2 (germline): LNHDA, SQIVND (reference sequence). J was trimmed by 2 bases and V by 5 bases; bases with no gene match: 3. This CDR3 region has 14 residues. Filled out from reference TRBV19 and TRBJ2-1, the complete variable domain reads DGGITQSPKYLFRKEGQNVTLSCEQNLNHDAMYWYRQDPGQGLRLIYYSQIVNDFQKGDIAEGYSVSREKKESFPLTVTSAQKNPTAFYLCASSDRAAYNEQFFGPGTRLTVL.

This chain joins TRBV7-2 and TRBJ2-6; D is uncertain. CDR3 length equals 15 residues. In germline, CDR1 is SGHTA, CDR2 FQGNSA. V was pared by 5 bases and J by 4 bases, with 12 bases between. CDR3 loop: CASSKADPGANVLTF. CDR3 sequence (DNA): TGTGCCAGCAGCAAGGCGGATCCCGGGGCCAACGTCCTGACTTTC.

The DNA of the CDR3 is TGTGCCAGCAGCTTCGCTAGCGGGATCTACGAGCAGTACTTC. Amino acid sequence: CASSFASGIYEQYF. The chain recombines TRBV11-2 with TRBJ2-7, with 9 bases that match TRBD2. Trimming removed 3 bases from V and 3 bases from J; junction bases left unmatched: 3. Germline lookup yields CDR1 SGHAT and CDR2 FQNNGV. The CDR3 runs to 14 residues. The full variable domain, its missing parts supplied by reference TRBV11-2 and TRBJ2-7, is EAGVAQSPRYKIIEKRQSVAFWCNPISGHATLYWYQQILGQGPKLLIQFQNNGVVDDSQLPKDRFSAERLKGVDSTLKIQPAKLEDSAVYLCASSFASGIYEQYFGPGTRLTVT.

This clone came up a few times. Possible read error: a much larger clone is one base away. The rearrangement uses TRBV29-1 and TRBJ2-5; 8 bases agree with TRBD1. Germline V gives CDR1 SQVTM, CDR2 ANQGSEA. Unmatched junction bases numbered 5, after V lost 7 bases and J lost 7 bases. The CDR3 totals 11 residues. CDR3 coding DNA: TGCAGCGGCGACAGGGGCTGGACCCAGTACTTC. This encodes CSGDRGWTQYF.

Turning to this clone: Other DNA sequences in the sample encode the same CDR3. This chain connects TRBV29-1 to TRBJ1-1, with D possibly matching TRBD1 (5 bases). Trimming took 6 bases from V and 3 from J, leaving 11 bases between them. The CDR3 runs to 12 residues. The V gene's germline CDR1 is SQVTM and CDR2 ANQGSEA. CDR3 sequence (DNA): TGCAGCGTCGGGACTTTCGACACTGAAGCTTTCTTT. Translating gives CSVGTFDTEAFF.

This clone was found many times. The V and J genes are TRBV14 and TRBJ2-7; D tentatively reads TRBD1 or TRBD2 (7 bases each). The CDR3 sequence is 15 residues long. Germline-derived CDR1 and CDR2 are SGHDN and FVKESK. V was pared by 4 bases and J by 2 bases, with 15 bases between. The CDR3 DNA reads as TGTGCCAGCAGCCGAGCGGGGCAGGGGGCCTACGAGCAGTACTTC. This translates into CASSRAGQGAYEQYF.

This sequence joins TRBV6-5 and TRBJ2-7; 7 bases are shared with TRBD2. This CDR3 is built from 13 residues. Germline V gene lookup returns CDR1 MNHEY and CDR2 SVGAGI. J gave up 2 bases and V 5 bases, and 3 bases lay outside the gene matches. The CDR3 sequence: CASSREVPYEQYF. The CDR3 DNA follows: TGTGCCAGCAGTCGGGAGGTACCCTACGAGCAGTACTTC.

The gene calls are TRBV6-5 and TRBJ2-7, with 11 bases fitting TRBD1. Germline values: CDR1 MNHEY, CDR2 SVGAGI. J gave up 7 bases and V 4 bases, and 6 bases lay outside the gene matches. The CDR3 is 14 residues long. The CDR3 reads CASSSGQGAKEQYF. CDR3 bases: TGTGCCAGCAGTTCCGGACAGGGGGCGAAGGAGCAGTACTTC.

V is TRBV7-2 and J is TRBJ2-3, with a possible D match to TRBD2 (6 bases). In germline, CDR1 is SGHTA, CDR2 FQGNSA. Between the trimmed V and J ends, which lost 2 bases and 4 bases, there was a span of 13 bases. This CDR3 is built from 15 residues. CDR3 loop: CASSLSRGIADTQYF. In nucleotides, the CDR3 is TGTGCCAGCAGCTTATCGCGGGGAATCGCAGATACGCAGTATTTT.

This clone was counted between two and nine times. The CDR3 nucleotides are TGTGCCAGCAGCCCAACCGGACAGATGAACACTGAAGCTTTCTTT. Translated, it gives CASSPTGQMNTEAFF. The chain uses TRBV7-8 and TRBJ1-1; D possibly corresponds to TRBD1 (6 bases). Trimming stripped 5 bases from V and 0 bases from J, with 13 bases between. The CDR3 has 15 residues. The germline gives CDR1 SGHVS, CDR2 FQNEAQ.

This clone was recorded many times. Within the sample, other DNA sequences also encode this same CDR3. This CDR3 reads CASTPAGEGYGYTF. CDR3 bases: TGTGCCAGCACCCCCGCTGGGGAGGGCTATGGCTACACCTTC. The chain uses TRBV5-4 and TRBJ1-2; no definite D call. From germline, CDR1 is SGHNT and CDR2 YYREEE (reference sequence). This CDR3 has 14 amino acids. The V gene lost 6 bases and the J gene lost 4 bases, with 16 bases spanning the gap.

The CDR3 region is CASSLGGSSPLHF. CDR3 nucleotides: TGCGCCAGCAGCTTGGGAGGTTCCTCACCCCTCCACTTT. The rearrangement uses TRBV5-1 and TRBJ1-6; the D is unclear. The CDR3 runs to 13 residues. Trimming pared 0 bases from V and 10 bases from J, leaving 8 bases between. CDR1 is SGHRS and CDR2 is YFSETQ in the germline V gene.

This chain uses TRBV5-1 with TRBJ2-7, with no clear D. The germline V gene encodes CDR1 SGHRS and CDR2 YFSETQ. Trimming shortened V by 0 bases and J by 3 bases, and 4 bases separated the two germline ends. The CDR3 loop spans 12 amino acids. CDR3 bases: TGCGCCAGCAGCTTGGGCGGCTACGAGCAGTACTTC. Protein product: CASSLGGYEQYF.

This clone appeared a few times. The V call is TRBV28, the J call TRBJ2-7, with D possibly being TRBD1 (6 bases). The CDR3 consists of 14 residues. In germline, CDR1 is MDHEN, CDR2 SYDVKM. V lost 6 bases to trimming and J lost 0 bases, with 12 bases between them. CDR3 sequence: CASRGQSSSYEQYF. The CDR3 DNA follows: TGTGCCAGCAGAGGACAGAGCAGCTCCTACGAGCAGTACTTC.

The chain joins TRBV4-2 to TRBJ2-2, with a tentative D call TRBD2 (6 bases). V gave up 4 bases and J gave up 4 bases, with 13 bases separating them. The CDR3 consists of 15 residues. In germline, CDR1 is LGHNA, CDR2 YNFKEQ. The CDR3 DNA is TGTGCCAGCAGCCCATCTAGCGTAGGCACCGGGGAGCTGTTTTTT. This sequence encodes CASSPSSVGTGELFF.

This clone was found a few times. The chain links TRBV15 to TRBJ2-1, with 7 bases identical to TRBD1. V lost 3 bases, J lost 6 bases, and 8 bases stayed unmatched. The CDR3 has 15 amino acids. The germline gives CDR1 LNHNV, CDR2 YYDKDF (reference sequence). The DNA for the CDR3 is TGTGCCACCAGCAGGCTCCAACAGGGGAGCAATGAGCAGTTCTTC. This encodes CATSRLQQGSNEQFF. Combining the CDR3 with reference TRBV15 and TRBJ2-1 gives the whole variable domain DAMVIQNPRYQVTQFGKPVTLSCSQTLNHNVMYWYQQKSSQAPKLLFHYYDKDFNNEADTPDNFQSRRPNTSFCFLDIRSPGLGDTAMYLCATSRLQQGSNEQFFGPGTRLTVL.

This clone was picked up one time. A much larger clone differs from this one at a single base, so this may be a read error. In the same sample, other DNA sequences code for this CDR3. The V gene is TRBV28, the J gene TRBJ2-2; D ambiguous. Germline loops: CDR1 MDHEN, CDR2 SYDVKM. The CDR3 is made up of 12 amino acids. V lost 6 bases and J lost 1, with 3 bases in between. The CDR3, as DNA: TGTGCCAGCAGCCTGAACACCGGGGAGCTGTTTTTT. This codes for CASSLNTGELFF.

Worth noting for this clone: Other DNA sequences in the same sample also yield this CDR3. This chain links TRBV19 with TRBJ2-7, with D maybe TRBD1 (6 bases). Germline-derived CDR1 and CDR2 are LNHDA and SQIVND (reference sequence). Trimming cost V 4 bases and J 4 bases, with 14 bases left between them. The CDR3 is 14 residues long. The CDR3 DNA reads as TGTGCCAGTAGTAAACAAACAGGGTCATACGAGCAGTACTTC. It translates to CASSKQTGSYEQYF.

The chain has TRBV5-1 and TRBJ2-6; D possibly corresponds to TRBD2 (5 bases). Germline V gives CDR1 SGHRS, CDR2 YFSETQ. With 5 bases removed from V and 0 bases from J, the gap between germline ends came to 9 bases. The CDR3 has 15 residues. DNA of the CDR3: TGCGCCAGCAGGGACTCTAGCTCTGGGGCCAACGTCCTGACTTTC. Encoded protein: CASRDSSSGANVLTF.

This clone appeared a single time. The V gene is TRBV7-2, the J gene TRBJ2-7; D is unclear. V was shortened by 6 bases and J by 5 bases, with 8 bases between the two germline ends. Germline values: CDR1 SGHTA, CDR2 FQGNSA. CDR3 length equals 11 residues. The CDR3 here is CASRIIDEQYF. The CDR3 bases are TGTGCCAGCAGAATCATCGACGAGCAGTACTTC.